What follows are 16 T cell receptor beta chains derived from one specimen sequenced in a study of cytomegalovirus exposure and HLA in healthy donors. PCR primers comprised 60 Vbeta and 13 Jbeta primers. The table came from immunoSEQ multiplex PCR; TCRdb's copy has only in-frame clones and leaves some out. This table holds tens of thousands of clones, 76% found once. Material: PBMCs. These receptors originate from a woman in her twenties or thirties in good health and CMV-seropositive.

This sequence joins TRBV6-5 and TRBJ1-1, with unresolved D. Germline V gene data show CDR1 as MNHEY and CDR2 as SVGAGI. Trimming cost V 4 bases and J 0 bases, with 9 bases left between them. The CDR3 length is 14 residues. This CDR3 reads CASSSTLLNTEAFF. The CDR3 nucleotides read TGTGCCAGCAGTTCGACACTCTTGAACACTGAAGCTTTCTTT.

The V gene is TRBV28, the J gene TRBJ2-7; TRBD1 aligns across 8 bases. Germline V gene data show CDR1 as MDHEN and CDR2 as SYDVKM. CDR3 length equals 13 residues. The trim removed 10 bases at V and 5 bases at J, leaving 10 bases unmatched. The CDR3 reads CATAGGANHEQYF. The CDR3 region has the DNA TGTGCCACCGCAGGGGGCGCAAACCACGAGCAGTACTTC.

The chain combines TRBV19 with TRBJ2-5; TRBD1 matches at 8 bases. The J call may be mistaken, given a closer DNA end match to TRBJ2-7. CDR1 LNHDA and CDR2 SQIVND come from the germline V gene (reference sequence). The CDR3 extends over 15 amino acids. The CDR3 nucleotides are TGTGCCAGTAGTCCCGGACAGGGAGGAGGCTACGAGCAGTACTTC. Translated: CASSPGQGGGYEQYF.

The V and J genes are TRBV5-1 and TRBJ2-3, with D tentatively TRBD1 (6 bases). Germline values: CDR1 SGHRS, CDR2 YFSETQ. V was shortened by 6 bases and J by 2 bases, with 10 bases between the two germline ends. There are 13 residues in the CDR3. The CDR3 loop is CASKDSTTDTQYF. DNA of the CDR3: TGCGCCAGCAAGGACAGCACCACAGATACGCAGTATTTT.

The CDR3 DNA reads TGTGCCAGCAGCTTCCGGGACAGGGATGAAAAACTGTTTTTT. Its translation is CASSFRDRDEKLFF. The chain links TRBV7-9 to TRBJ1-4; 9 bases line up with TRBD1. The CDR3 has 14 amino acids. Losses at the gene ends were 3 bases for V and 6 bases for J; bases not matched to a gene: 2. Germline CDR1 reads SEHNR; CDR2 reads FQNEAQ (reference sequence).

The chain joins TRBV19 to TRBJ1-5; D remains unclear. Germline loops: CDR1 LNHDA, CDR2 SQIVND (reference sequence). The CDR3 is 15 residues long. The ends were cut back, 4 bases at V and 5 bases at J, with 15 bases in the middle. CDR3 sequence: CASSTQHPGYQPQHF. DNA for the CDR3: TGTGCCAGTAGTACCCAGCACCCGGGTTATCAGCCCCAGCATTTT.

This chain joins TRBV12-2 and TRBJ1-5; TRBD1 reflects the table's D call only, with no check against the DNA. TRBV12-2 is given as a pseudogene. There are 13 residues in the CDR3. CDR3 protein: CASRWWGGQPQHF. The CDR3 coding sequence is TGTGCAAGTCGCTGGTGGGGCGGTCAGCCCCAGCATTTT.

The V call is TRBV27, the J call TRBJ1-4, with a tentative D call TRBD1 (6 bases). V was shortened by 2 bases and J by 0 bases, with 13 bases between the two germline ends. The CDR3 contains 17 residues. From germline, CDR1 is MNHEY and CDR2 SMNVEV (reference sequence). The CDR3 DNA reads TGTGCCAGCAGTTTACACAGGGCGCGGGCAACTAATGAAAAACTGTTTTTT. Translating it yields CASSLHRARATNEKLFF.

The chain links TRBV7-2 to TRBJ1-5, with a possible D match to TRBD1 (6 bases). Trimming stripped 5 bases from V and 3 bases from J, with 11 bases between. From germline, CDR1 is SGHTA and CDR2 FQGNSA. This CDR3 contains 14 residues. CDR3 coding DNA: TGTGCCAGCAGCGGTACAGGGTACAATCAGCCCCAGCATTTT. This sequence encodes CASSGTGYNQPQHF.

This chain connects TRBV18 to TRBJ1-1, with unresolved D. Per the germline V gene, CDR1 is KGHSH and CDR2 is LQKENI. This CDR3 is built from 13 residues. Deletions cut 0 bases from V and 8 bases from J, with 10 bases between. CDR3 nucleotide sequence: TGTGCCAGCTCACCACCCGCGCAGGCCGAAGCTTTCTTT. This encodes CASSPPAQAEAFF.

The chain has TRBV5-1 and TRBJ2-6; D uncertain. Trimming cost V 4 bases and J 4 bases, with 6 bases left between them. The CDR3 has 13 residues. CDR1 is SGHRS, CDR2 YFSETQ, per germline. CDR3 sequence reads: CASSPGGANVLTF. The CDR3 DNA is TGCGCCAGCAGCCCCGGGGGGGCCAACGTCCTGACTTTC.

This clone was counted a single time. The chain links TRBV7-9 to TRBJ2-6, with D tentatively TRBD1 (6 bases). Trimming took 4 bases from V and 1 from J, leaving 14 bases between them. Germline CDR1 is SEHNR and CDR2 is FQNEAQ (reference sequence). CDR3 length: 17 residues. The CDR3 sequence is CASSSIVRGSGANVLTF. The CDR3 DNA is TGTGCCAGCAGCTCCATAGTTAGGGGGTCTGGGGCCAACGTCCTGACTTTC.

This chain links TRBV7-3 with TRBJ2-3; D unresolved. CDR3 length equals 13 residues. Germline CDR1 and CDR2: SGHTA and FQGTGA. V was pared by 2 bases and J by 2 bases, with 5 bases between. CDR3 in amino acids: CASSLSITDTQYF. The CDR3 coding sequence is TGTGCCAGCAGCTTATCAATCACAGATACGCAGTATTTT.

The chain's CDR3 is CASSLLPGTGELFF. The CDR3 DNA follows: TGCGCCAGCAGCTTACTCCCTGGCACCGGGGAGCTGTTTTTT. The J gene is TRBJ2-2, the V gene TRBV5-1; D unresolved. This CDR3 contains 14 residues. The germline gives CDR1 SGHRS, CDR2 YFSETQ. V was cut by 2 bases and J by 4 bases, with 9 bases left in between.

A few counts support this clone. The rearrangement joins TRBV5-1 to TRBJ2-1; TRBD2 agrees at 8 bases. The length of the CDR3 is 13 residues. CDR1 and CDR2 from the germline V gene are SGHRS and YFSETQ. Unmatched junction bases numbered 6, after V lost 6 bases and J lost 7 bases. The DNA for the CDR3 is TGCGCCAGCAAAAGCGGGAGTCTAAATGAGCAGTTCTTC. The encoded protein is CASKSGSLNEQFF.

This rearrangement joins TRBV6-1 to TRBJ1-2; TRBD1 might be the D (6 bases). This CDR3 is built from 14 residues. V gave up 7 bases and J gave up 2 bases, with 14 bases separating them. Germline assignment: CDR1 MNHNS and CDR2 SASEGT. Here the CDR3 DNA reads TGTGCCAGCATGGGGGGGGGCGGAAACTATGGCTACACCTTC. Protein product: CASMGGGGNYGYTF.